This T cell receptor (beta chain) was documented in a study of early T cells in non-severe SARS-CoV-2 infection. Study summary: Bulk RNA from unsorted whole blood was sequenced; chains were unpaired.

This clonotype was seen a handful of times. TCRdb reanalysed the 5' RACE reads using MiXCR and keeps one entry per CDR3 protein. The sample shows 40,000 to 50,000 distinct CDR3 sequences, 5% to 6% of them seen only once. Germline V lookup: CDR1 SGHTA, CDR2 FQGTGA. Trimming pared 5 bases from V and 10 bases from J, leaving 9 bases between. This CDR3 contains 11 residues. The chain recombines TRBV7-3 with TRBJ2-1; D is undetermined. This specimen was whole blood, taken at baseline. This clonotype was obtained from an adult who was a healthcare worker with PCR-confirmed SARS-CoV-2 infection or an uninfected control (not recorded which). CDR3 nucleotides: TGTGCCAGCAGCCGCGGTGGAGAGCAGTTCTTC. Protein: CASSRGGEQFF.